Shown below are 29 T cell receptor beta chains from a single sample sequenced in a study of cytomegalovirus exposure and HLA in healthy donors (dated by TCRdb to about 2017). The method behind the library was the immunoSEQ multiplex PCR assay. A mixture of 60 forward primers for TCR Vbeta segments and 13 reverse primers for TCR Jbeta segments was used in the multiplex PCR. TCRdb mirrors the immuneACCESS table, restricted to in-frame sequences. Some clones are absent from its copies; in checked studies, under half trace to an unresolved V gene, and the reason for the others is unknown. The sample profile shows 130,000 to 150,000 clones; 70% to 80% of them were found once. 4.5% to 6% of the sample is in the top ten clones. What was sequenced was PBMCs. These receptors were obtained from a woman in her forties or fifties in good health and CMV-seronegative.

The chain couples TRBV28 to TRBJ2-7; 9 bases align to TRBD1. V lost 10 bases to trimming and J lost 3 bases; unmatched junction nucleotides: 7. CDR3 size: 13 residues. Germline V gives CDR1 MDHEN, CDR2 SYDVKM. The CDR3 DNA is TGTGCCACAACAGGGGGCTTTTTCTACGAGCAGTACTTC. It encodes CATTGGFFYEQYF.

This chain joins TRBV19 and TRBJ1-5; D is unresolved. Deletions cut 3 bases from V and 0 bases from J, with 6 bases between. Germline lookup yields CDR1 LNHDA and CDR2 SQIVND (reference sequence). The CDR3 spans 14 residues. The CDR3 DNA reads TGTGCCAGTAGTATTCAGTTTAGCAATCAGCCCCAGCATTTT. It is translated as CASSIQFSNQPQHF.

A few counts support this clone. CDR3 in DNA: TGTGCCAGCAGCTTGGGACAGGGGAATGAAGCTTTCTTT. This codes for CASSLGQGNEAFF. The rearrangement links TRBV5-4 to TRBJ1-1, with 8 bases fitting TRBD1. V shed 0 bases, J shed 7 bases, and the junction held 2 bases outside the gene matches. CDR3 length: 13 amino acids. Germline lookup yields CDR1 SGHNT and CDR2 YYREEE (reference sequence).

The rearrangement links TRBV19 to TRBJ1-4; 7 bases map to TRBD1. Germline CDR1 and CDR2: LNHDA and SQIVND (reference sequence). This CDR3 has 14 residues. J gave up 5 bases and V 5 bases, and 5 bases lay outside the gene matches. CDR3 coding DNA: TGTGCCAGTAGTGAGCGCAGGGGGAATGAAAAACTGTTTTTT. It translates to CASSERRGNEKLFF.

In this sample, this clone turned up a few times. The chain combines TRBV27 with TRBJ1-2, with 9 bases matching TRBD1. V dropped 5 bases and J dropped 2; count of bases not matched to a gene: 6. This CDR3 spans 15 amino acids. Germline-derived CDR1 and CDR2 are MNHEY and SMNVEV (reference sequence). CDR3: CASSGTGSVNYGYTF. The CDR3 coding sequence is TGTGCCAGCAGTGGGACAGGGTCGGTAAACTATGGCTACACCTTC.

The rearrangement joins TRBV11-3 to TRBJ2-3, with 8 bases fitting TRBD1. V gave up 1 base and J gave up 6 bases; unmatched junction bases: 6. Germline loops: CDR1 SGHNT, CDR2 YENEEA. The CDR3 is 15 amino acids. The CDR3 sequence: CASSLGAGGSDTQYF. CDR3 DNA: TGTGCCAGCAGCTTAGGTGCAGGGGGCTCGGATACGCAGTATTTT.

The rearrangement uses TRBV6-4 and TRBJ1-2, with TRBD1 as a possible D gene (5 bases). The CDR3 length is 15 residues. V dropped 2 bases and J dropped 4 bases, with 14 bases sitting between them. CDR1 and CDR2 (germline): MRHNA, SNTAGT. This chain's CDR3 is CASSDTPQGLYGYTF. The CDR3 DNA is TGTGCCAGCAGTGACACCCCTCAGGGACTCTATGGCTACACCTTC.

The CDR3 is CSVFTVYNEQFF. The DNA for the CDR3 is TGCAGCGTGTTTACAGTCTACAATGAGCAGTTCTTC. V is TRBV29-1 and J is TRBJ2-1, with no clear D. Germline CDR1 reads SQVTM; CDR2 reads ANQGSEA. V shed 6 bases and J shed 3 bases, with 9 bases lying between them. CDR3 length equals 12 residues.

V gene TRBV19 combines with J gene TRBJ2-7; D possibly corresponds to TRBD1 (6 bases). CDR3 length: 14 amino acids. CDR1 LNHDA and CDR2 SQIVND come from the germline V gene (reference sequence). Between the trimmed V and J ends, which lost 3 bases and 6 bases, there was a span of 15 bases. In DNA, the CDR3 is TGTGCCAGTAGTATTCAGCAGGGACACGGCGAGCAGTACTTC. Its translation: CASSIQQGHGEQYF.

V and J are TRBV28 and TRBJ1-2; a possible D gene is TRBD1 (6 bases). V dropped 4 bases and J dropped 4 bases, with 7 bases sitting between them. This CDR3 region has 12 residues. Germline CDR1 and CDR2: MDHEN and SYDVKM. CDR3 sequence (DNA): TGTGCCAGCAGTTACAGGGCCTATGGCTACACCTTC. Encoded protein: CASSYRAYGYTF.

This chain joins TRBV28 and TRBJ1-2; 9 bases align to TRBD1. Per the germline V gene, CDR1 is MDHEN and CDR2 is SYDVKM. There are 13 residues in the CDR3. V shed 11 bases, J shed 7 bases, and the junction held 11 bases outside the gene matches. This CDR3 reads CAGGGQGRFGYTF. The CDR3 DNA is TGTGCCGGGGGAGGACAGGGGAGATTTGGCTACACCTTC.

This clone came up many times. The V and J genes are TRBV4-3 and TRBJ1-1, with D unresolved. The germline CDR1 and CDR2 sequences are LGHNA and YSLEER. This CDR3 has 15 residues. The V end was cut by 1 base, the J end by 1 base, with 10 bases between. The CDR3 loop reads CASSQVIGENTEAFF. For the CDR3, the DNA is TGCGCCAGCAGCCAAGTAATAGGAGAGAACACTGAAGCTTTCTTT.

The rearrangement uses TRBV7-9 and TRBJ2-3; 7 positions match TRBD2. V gave up 4 bases and J gave up 5 bases; unmatched junction bases: 12. The CDR3 totals 16 residues. Germline V CDR1 and CDR2: SEHNR, FQNEAQ (reference sequence). The CDR3 sequence: CASSSPPTSVGDTQYF. CDR3 DNA sequence: TGTGCCAGCAGCTCACCCCCCACTAGCGTAGGAGATACGCAGTATTTT.

This chain uses TRBV10-1 with TRBJ2-3; TRBD2 agrees at 9 bases. Trimming took 6 bases from V and 1 from J; bases not matched to a gene: 14. Germline V gene data show CDR1 as WNHNN and CDR2 as SYGVQD (reference sequence). CDR3 length equals 18 residues. This chain's CDR3 is CASSDKIPTSGRTDTQYF. The CDR3 DNA reads TGCGCCAGCAGCGACAAGATCCCGACTAGCGGACGCACAGATACGCAGTATTTT.

The CDR3 is CASQGQGSYEQYF. CDR3 nucleotides: TGTGCCAGTCAGGGGCAAGGGTCCTACGAGCAGTACTTC. The rearrangement uses TRBV18 and TRBJ2-7; D perhaps matches TRBD1 (6 bases). V shed 9 bases and J shed 1 base, with 13 bases lying between them. Germline values: CDR1 KGHSH, CDR2 LQKENI. The length of the CDR3 is 13 residues.

This rearrangement joins TRBV11-2 to TRBJ1-3; a possible D gene is TRBD1 (5 bases). Trimming removed 4 bases at V and 0 bases at J, with 10 bases between. The CDR3 spans 15 residues. Germline V lookup: CDR1 SGHAT, CDR2 FQNNGV. The CDR3 here is CASSSTALSGNTIYF. The CDR3 DNA reads TGTGCCAGCAGCTCGACAGCGCTCTCTGGAAACACCATATATTTT.

The chain couples TRBV6-4 to TRBJ2-3, with 9 bases fitting TRBD1. The CDR3 is made up of 13 amino acids. The germline V gene has CDR1 MRHNA and CDR2 SNTAGT. V shed 10 bases and J 3 bases; nucleotides not matched to a gene: 5. CDR3 sequence: CATRTGETDTQYF. The DNA of the CDR3 is TGTGCCACGCGGACAGGGGAAACAGATACGCAGTATTTT.

The chain carries TRBV2 and TRBJ2-5, with TRBD2 as a possible D gene (6 bases). CDR1 SNHLY and CDR2 FYNNEI come from the germline V gene. CDR3 length: 13 amino acids. V was shortened by 7 bases and J by 2 bases, with 11 bases between the two germline ends. The CDR3 is CASIMGGQETQYF. The CDR3 DNA is TGTGCCAGCATCATGGGGGGTCAAGAGACCCAGTACTTC.

This clone occurred once. This chain links TRBV5-4 with TRBJ2-3; 12 bases align to TRBD1. The J segment lost 0 bases and the V segment lost 1 base, leaving 12 bases of the junction unmatched. Germline CDR1 and CDR2: SGHNT and YYREEE (reference sequence). The CDR3 is 20 amino acids. The CDR3, as DNA: TGTGCCAGCAGCTTGTTTTTTCCGGGACAGGGGGCCCTAAGCACAGATACGCAGTATTTT. This gives the protein CASSLFFPGQGALSTDTQYF.

The chain joins TRBV6-1 to TRBJ1-2, with 7 bases lining up with TRBD1. The CDR3 has 17 amino acids. Losses at the gene ends were 4 bases for V and 1 base for J; bases not matched to a gene: 12. Germline V gene data show CDR1 as MNHNS and CDR2 as SASEGT. The CDR3 sequence: CASSARPGGDSNYGYTF. DNA for the CDR3: TGTGCCAGCAGTGCCCGGCCGGGGGGGGACAGTAACTATGGCTACACCTTC.

J is TRBJ2-3 and V is TRBV6-1, with D possibly matching TRBD1 (5 bases). This CDR3 has 11 amino acids. The germline V gene has CDR1 MNHNS and CDR2 SASEGT. Trimming took off 8 bases at V and 6 bases at J, with 9 bases between the two ends. CDR3 nucleotide sequence: TGTGCCAGCGGGGCTGCGGATACGCAGTATTTT. It yields the protein CASGAADTQYF.

The V gene is TRBV19, the J gene TRBJ1-4, with 8 positions matching TRBD1. With V trimmed by 4 bases and J by 5 bases, 6 bases remained unmatched. The CDR3 consists of 15 residues. Germline loops: CDR1 LNHDA, CDR2 SQIVND (reference sequence). In DNA, the CDR3 is TGTGCCAGTAGTAGACGGACAGGGCAGAATGAAAAACTGTTTTTT. This translates into CASSRRTGQNEKLFF.

This clone has only a few counts. The chain carries TRBV19 and TRBJ1-1, with a tentative D call TRBD1 (5 bases). In germline, CDR1 is LNHDA, CDR2 SQIVND (reference sequence). The germline V and J ends were trimmed by 5 bases and 6 bases, with 10 bases remaining between them. CDR3 length: 12 amino acids. CDR3 nucleotides: TGTGCCAGTAGTTCGGGGGTCGCTGAAGCTTTCTTT. This codes for CASSSGVAEAFF.

This chain uses TRBV6-1 with TRBJ1-5, with TRBD1 matching over 10 bases. J gave up 3 bases and V 6 bases, and 5 bases lay outside the gene matches. The CDR3 consists of 15 residues. Germline CDR1 and CDR2: MNHNS and SASEGT. For the CDR3, the DNA is TGTGCCAGCAGGGGGACAGGGGCCCTCAATCAGCCCCAGCATTTT. Its protein is CASRGTGALNQPQHF.

The genes are TRBV9 and TRBJ1-6; no firm D call. The CDR3 has 16 amino acids. Germline assignment: CDR1 SGDLS and CDR2 YYNGEE. Trimming shortened V by 0 bases and J by 10 bases, and 17 bases separated the two germline ends. The CDR3 bases are TGTGCCAGCAGCGTAGGGCGGGGTGGGGTCGGGTCACCCCTCCACTTT. Its protein is CASSVGRGGVGSPLHF.

The rearrangement joins TRBV5-1 to TRBJ2-2, with 12 bases that match TRBD1. This CDR3 comprises 16 residues. CDR1 is SGHRS and CDR2 is YFSETQ in the germline V gene. Trimming took 4 bases from V and 3 from J; bases not matched to a gene: 4. CDR3 sequence reads: CASSVGQGADTGELFF. In nucleotides, the CDR3 is TGCGCCAGCAGCGTGGGACAGGGGGCAGACACCGGGGAGCTGTTTTTT.

The genes are TRBV19 and TRBJ2-2; TRBD1 matches at 7 bases. CDR3 length: 14 residues. Germline V lookup: CDR1 LNHDA, CDR2 SQIVND (reference sequence). V lost 6 bases and J lost 6; bases outside the gene matches: 7. The CDR3 loop reads CASRTQTGAGELFF. Here the CDR3 DNA reads TGTGCCAGTAGGACCCAAACAGGGGCCGGGGAGCTGTTTTTT.

This clone has at least ten counts. This chain links TRBV28 with TRBJ1-1; D is perhaps TRBD1 (5 bases). Germline CDR1 reads MDHEN; CDR2 reads SYDVKM. The ends were cut back, 6 bases at V and 5 bases at J, with 13 bases in the middle. The CDR3 spans 13 residues. This CDR3 is CASSSSWTTEAFF. The CDR3 region has the DNA TGTGCCAGCAGCTCGTCGTGGACAACTGAAGCTTTCTTT. The variable domain in full, completed from reference TRBV28 and TRBJ1-1, reads DVKVTQSSRYLVKRTGEKVFLECVQDMDHENMFWYRQDPGLGLRLIYFSYDVKMKEKGDIPEGYSVSREKKERFSLILESASTNQTSMYLCASSSSWTTEAFFGQGTRLTVV.

CDR3 in amino acids: CASSPAGQGRGYTF. The CDR3 DNA reads as TGTGCCAGCAGCCCCGCCGGACAGGGTAGAGGCTACACCTTC. J is TRBJ1-2 and V is TRBV9; 8 positions agree with TRBD1. Germline trimming cut 4 bases from V and 8 bases from J; bases unmatched to any gene: 10. This CDR3 is 14 amino acids long. Germline CDR1 is SGDLS and CDR2 is YYNGEE.